The 19 T cell receptor beta chains reported below all come from one sample, sequenced in a study of technical replicates of blood from a handful of donors. Data came from immunoSEQ multiplex PCR; TCRdb stores just in-frame clones and leaves some out. The table has around 80,000 clones, around nine tenths seen once. Source material: T cells isolated from PBMCs. The source is a human donor in good health.

The chain combines TRBV6-1 with TRBJ2-6, with TRBD1 matching 8 bases. Losses at the gene ends were 4 bases for V and 2 bases for J; bases not matched to a gene: 1. Germline V lookup: CDR1 MNHNS, CDR2 SASEGT. This CDR3 is built from 15 residues. Written as DNA, the CDR3 is TGTGCCAGCAGTGCACAGGGGGCTGGGGCCAACGTCCTGACTTTC. Translation: CASSAQGAGANVLTF.

V usage is TRBV7-9 and J usage is TRBJ2-7; 9 nucleotides agree with TRBD1. The CDR3 is 14 residues long. Germline loops: CDR1 SEHNR, CDR2 FQNEAQ (reference sequence). The ends lost 3 bases at V and 3 bases at J; junction bases unmatched: 3. CDR3 nucleotide sequence: TGTGCCAGCAGCTTCGCGGGACAGGGCTACGAGCAGTACTTC. It codes for CASSFAGQGYEQYF.

The rearrangement uses TRBV19 and TRBJ2-1; a possible D gene is TRBD2 (5 bases). Germline V gene sequence: CDR1 LNHDA, CDR2 SQIVND (reference sequence). The V gene lost 5 bases and the J gene lost 0 bases, with 8 bases spanning the gap. The length of the CDR3 is 14 residues. CDR3 nucleotide sequence: TGTGCCAGTAGTGACTATATCTCCTACAATGAGCAGTTCTTC. Amino acid sequence: CASSDYISYNEQFF.

A remark on this clone: A junction boundary mismatches the germline segment, possibly from a read error. The chain is built from TRBV28 and TRBJ2-1, with TRBD2 identical over 10 bases. The CDR3 covers 15 residues. CDR1 is MDHEN and CDR2 is SYDVKM in the germline V gene. CDR3 sequence reads: CASGLAGGLVNEQFF. DNA of the CDR3: TGTGCCAGCGGTTTAGCGGGAGGCCTCGTCAATGAGCAGTTCTTC.

CDR3 in amino acids: CASSLIFLWTSGSNEQFF. CDR3 nucleotides: TGTGCCAGCAGCTTAATTTTTCTTTGGACTAGCGGGAGTAATGAGCAGTTCTTC. The chain recombines TRBV7-3 with TRBJ2-1; 13 positions agree with TRBD2. V shed 1 base and J 7 bases; nucleotides not matched to a gene: 10. The CDR3 consists of 18 residues. Germline values: CDR1 SGHTA, CDR2 FQGTGA.

The chain couples TRBV7-2 to TRBJ1-3; possibly TRBD1 for D (5 bases). V was cut by 1 base and J by 2 bases, with 9 bases left in between. This CDR3 region has 15 residues. Germline CDR1 SGHTA, CDR2 FQGNSA. The CDR3 protein is CASSLVEGAGNTIYF. The DNA of the CDR3 is TGTGCCAGCAGCTTAGTAGAAGGGGCTGGAAACACCATATATTTT.

J is TRBJ1-2 and V is TRBV10-2, with 9 bases identical to TRBD1. The length of the CDR3 is 13 residues. The trim removed 3 bases at V and 8 bases at J, leaving 4 bases unmatched. Germline CDR1 is WSHSY and CDR2 is SAAADI. CDR3 sequence: CASSDYRGQGYTF. The CDR3 DNA is TGCGCCAGCAGTGACTACAGGGGGCAGGGCTACACCTTC.

The chain carries TRBV14 and TRBJ1-1; D ambiguous. The germline V gene has CDR1 SGHDN and CDR2 FVKESK. Trimming removed 4 bases at V and 7 bases at J, with 16 bases between. CDR3 length: 14 residues. As DNA, the CDR3 is TGTGCCAGCAGCCCGCCCGCGAAAGAATATGAAGCTTTCTTT. Translation gives CASSPPAKEYEAFF.

The rearrangement uses TRBV2 and TRBJ2-7; D possibly corresponds to TRBD2 (7 bases). Germline V gene sequence: CDR1 SNHLY, CDR2 FYNNEI. This CDR3 has 14 residues. V was trimmed by 2 bases and J by 4 bases, leaving 12 bases between them. The CDR3 DNA reads as TGTGCCAGCAGTGAAAGGGGGACTACGTACGAGCAGTACTTC. Protein sequence: CASSERGTTYEQYF. Together with reference TRBV2 and TRBJ2-7, the CDR3 gives the full variable domain: EPEVTQTPSHQVTQMGQEVILRCVPISNHLYFYWYRQILGQKVEFLVSFYNNEISEKSEIFDDQFSVERPDGSNFTLKIRSTKLEDSAMYFCASSERGTTYEQYFGPGTRLTVT.

CDR3 bases: TGTGCCAGCAGCTCAACAGGGGGGCGGACTAATGAAAAACTGTTTTTT. It is translated as CASSSTGGRTNEKLFF. The V gene is TRBV7-9, the J gene TRBJ1-4, with 8 positions matching TRBD1. The germline CDR1 and CDR2 sequences are SEHNR and FQNEAQ (reference sequence). The trim removed 4 bases at V and 2 bases at J, leaving 6 bases unmatched. The CDR3 consists of 16 residues.

J is TRBJ2-7 and V is TRBV28; D gene ambiguous. V lost 5 bases and J 6 bases, leaving 17 bases between the germline ends. The CDR3 loop spans 14 amino acids. Germline CDR1 is MDHEN and CDR2 is SYDVKM. The DNA of the CDR3 is TGTGCCAGCAGTCTGGTACAGTGGTCGTCCGAGCAGTACTTC. This encodes CASSLVQWSSEQYF. The complete variable domain, with remaining parts taken from reference TRBV28 and TRBJ2-7, reads DVKVTQSSRYLVKRTGEKVFLECVQDMDHENMFWYRQDPGLGLRLIYFSYDVKMKEKGDIPEGYSVSREKKERFSLILESASTNQTSMYLCASSLVQWSSEQYFGPGTRLTVT.

The V gene is TRBV6-1, the J gene TRBJ2-1; 8 positions agree with TRBD1. The germline V gene encodes CDR1 MNHNS and CDR2 SASEGT. V trimming: 7 bases; J trimming: 2 bases; junction bases outside the gene matches: 1. The CDR3 is made up of 13 amino acids. CDR3 amino acids: CASTTGAYNEQFF. The CDR3 DNA sequence: TGTGCCAGCACGACAGGGGCCTACAATGAGCAGTTCTTC.

This clone appeared a single time. V is TRBV2 and J is TRBJ1-1, with D unresolved. V lost 6 bases, J lost 8 bases, and 13 bases lay in between. Per germline, CDR1 SNHLY and CDR2 FYNNEI. The CDR3 sequence is 12 residues long. CDR3 loop: CASRTRVAEAFF. The DNA for the CDR3 is TGTGCCAGCAGGACGAGGGTGGCCGAAGCTTTCTTT.

The chain couples TRBV4-2 to TRBJ2-2, with 8 bases fitting TRBD1. The trim removed 3 bases at V and 7 bases at J, leaving 7 bases unmatched. The length of the CDR3 is 15 residues. Germline values: CDR1 LGHNA, CDR2 YNFKEQ. The CDR3 loop is CASSHQTGGIGELFF. In DNA, the CDR3 is TGTGCCAGCAGCCATCAAACAGGGGGGATCGGGGAGCTGTTTTTT.

V is TRBV29-1 and J is TRBJ2-1; TRBD2 agrees at 13 bases. With V trimmed by 6 bases and J by 0 bases, 2 bases remained unmatched. Germline V gene sequence: CDR1 SQVTM, CDR2 ANQGSEA. The CDR3 runs to 15 residues. The DNA of the CDR3 is TGCAGCGTCGGGACTAGCGGGATCTCCTACAATGAGCAGTTCTTC. Its protein is CSVGTSGISYNEQFF.

The chain combines TRBV7-3 with TRBJ1-1, with a weak D call TRBD1 (6 bases). CDR3 length: 13 residues. Germline V gene lookup returns CDR1 SGHTA and CDR2 FQGTGA. V lost 1 base and J 5 bases, leaving 8 bases between the germline ends. The CDR3 DNA sequence: TGTGCCAGCAGCTTAATGCAGGGGACTGAAGCTTTCTTT. Residues: CASSLMQGTEAFF.

This clone was picked up one time. DNA of the CDR3: TGTGCCAGCAGCCCCAGCGGGAGGAGCTCCTACGAGCAGTACTTC. Translation gives CASSPSGRSSYEQYF. The chain couples TRBV7-9 to TRBJ2-7; 9 bases align to TRBD2. V lost 5 bases to trimming and J lost 0 bases; unmatched junction nucleotides: 5. The CDR3 consists of 15 residues. Germline V CDR1 and CDR2: SEHNR, FQNEAQ (reference sequence).

The V call is TRBV30, the J call TRBJ2-1; D gene uncertain. Germline loops: CDR1 GTSNPN, CDR2 SVGIG (reference sequence). V was shortened by 5 bases and J by 0 bases, with 5 bases between the two germline ends. The CDR3 covers 12 residues. The CDR3 DNA reads TGTGCCTGGGCGAGCTCCTACAATGAGCAGTTCTTC. Translating it yields CAWASSYNEQFF.

V is TRBV7-2 and J is TRBJ1-2, with TRBD1 matching over 7 bases. V trimming: 5 bases; J trimming: 5 bases; junction bases outside the gene matches: 14. CDR1 is SGHTA and CDR2 is FQGNSA in the germline V gene. The CDR3 is 16 residues long. The CDR3 region is CASSDRTGGGYYGYTF. For the CDR3, the DNA is TGTGCCAGCAGCGACCGGACAGGAGGGGGCTATTATGGCTACACCTTC.